One sample yielded the 24 T cell receptor beta chains listed below, sequenced in a study of cytomegalovirus exposure and HLA in healthy donors. The PCR contained 60 Vbeta and 13 Jbeta primers. TCRdb's copy holds only in-frame clones and misses some; the assay was immunoSEQ multiplex PCR. The table has roughly 120,000 clones, 70% to 80% seen once. Input material: PBMCs. These TCRs come from a woman under 30 in good health and CMV-seronegative.

This clone was picked up a small number of times. The DNA for the CDR3 is TGCGCCAGCAGCCAAGAACAGGGGGCGTTCGGCGGCTACACCTTC. Its translation is CASSQEQGAFGGYTF. The V gene is TRBV4-1, the J gene TRBJ1-2; 9 bases align to TRBD1. V shed 0 bases, J shed 8 bases, and the junction held 7 bases outside the gene matches. CDR1 and CDR2 (germline): MGHRA, YSYEKL. The CDR3 sequence is 15 residues long.

This clone was observed a few times. V usage is TRBV30 and J usage is TRBJ2-5, with D possibly TRBD2 on 7 matching bases. V dropped 2 bases and J dropped 5 bases, with 18 bases sitting between them. Germline values: CDR1 GTSNPN, CDR2 SVGIG (reference sequence). CDR3 length: 15 residues. CDR3 sequence (DNA): TGTGCCTGGAGTAATGTGTGGGGCGGGGGCGAGACCCAGTACTTC. It codes for CAWSNVWGGGETQYF.

The genes are TRBV4-1 and TRBJ2-5; 7 nucleotides match TRBD2. The CDR3 extends over 16 amino acids. Per the germline V gene, CDR1 is MGHRA and CDR2 is YSYEKL. Losses at the gene ends were 0 bases for V and 2 bases for J; bases not matched to a gene: 6. DNA for the CDR3: TGCGCCAGCAGCCAAGATATTGGAGCGGGGCAAGAGACCCAGTACTTC. This codes for CASSQDIGAGQETQYF.

The rearrangement uses TRBV5-4 and TRBJ1-1, with D perhaps matching TRBD1 (5 bases). In germline, CDR1 is SGHNT, CDR2 YYREEE (reference sequence). V was cut by 4 bases and J by 5 bases, with 21 bases left in between. The CDR3 loop spans 16 amino acids. CDR3 protein: CASSTPQGGEKTEAFF. CDR3 in DNA: TGTGCCAGCAGCACACCGCAGGGAGGGGAAAAAACTGAAGCTTTCTTT.

This rearrangement joins TRBV6-1 to TRBJ1-2; D gene ambiguous. Looked up from germline, CDR1 is MNHNS and CDR2 is SASEGT. The CDR3 loop spans 15 amino acids. The V and J ends lost 6 bases and 2 bases respectively, with 16 bases between them. CDR3 residues: CASRATWTGNYGYTF. The CDR3, as DNA: TGTGCCAGCAGGGCAACCTGGACGGGGAACTATGGCTACACCTTC.

The chain links TRBV2 to TRBJ1-3; D unresolved. The CDR3 spans 15 residues. The V gene's germline CDR1 is SNHLY and CDR2 FYNNEI. With 0 bases removed from V and 9 bases from J, the gap between germline ends came to 15 bases. In DNA, the CDR3 is TGTGCCAGCAGTGAAGCCGACTCCGCCGTGGCCACCATATATTTT. It yields the protein CASSEADSAVATIYF.

The chain is built from TRBV5-1 and TRBJ1-1; D not resolved. Trimming pared 5 bases from V and 0 bases from J, leaving 8 bases between. CDR3 length equals 13 residues. Germline V gives CDR1 SGHRS, CDR2 YFSETQ. The CDR3 region has the DNA TGCGCCAGCAGTTCAGTGATGAACACTGAAGCTTTCTTT. This translates into CASSSVMNTEAFF.

V gene TRBV30 combines with J gene TRBJ1-2; TRBD1 matches at 8 bases. The CDR3 sequence is 14 residues long. Germline lookup yields CDR1 GTSNPN and CDR2 SVGIG (reference sequence). V was pared by 8 bases and J by 5 bases, with 13 bases of the junction left unmatched. The CDR3 sequence is CATHRGQGFYGYTF. In DNA form, the CDR3 reads TGTGCCACACATCGAGGACAGGGCTTTTATGGCTACACCTTC.

This rearrangement joins TRBV5-6 to TRBJ1-5; D remains unclear. The CDR3 covers 14 residues. V gave up 0 bases and J gave up 7 bases, with 11 bases separating them. Germline-derived CDR1 and CDR2 are SGHDT and YYEEEE. CDR3 sequence reads: CASSLGRIRQPQHF. The CDR3 nucleotides read TGTGCCAGCAGCTTGGGGAGGATAAGGCAGCCCCAGCATTTT.

The CDR3 nucleotides are TGTGCCAGCAGTTTAAGGGGTACGGGCTATGGCTACACCTTC. Translated: CASSLRGTGYGYTF. The chain joins TRBV27 to TRBJ1-2; tentative D call: TRBD1 (5 bases). V shed 2 bases and J shed 4 bases, with 11 bases lying between them. CDR3 length: 14 residues. The germline V gene has CDR1 MNHEY and CDR2 SMNVEV (reference sequence).

The rearrangement joins TRBV4-1 to TRBJ1-3; D is perhaps TRBD1 (5 bases). This CDR3 has 16 amino acids. The V end lost 3 bases, the J end lost 2 bases, and 14 bases lay between the germline ends. The germline V gene encodes CDR1 MGHRA and CDR2 YSYEKL. CDR3 in amino acids: CASSQKSGGAGNTIYF. The CDR3 nucleotides read TGCGCCAGCAGCCAGAAGAGCGGGGGGGCTGGAAACACCATATATTTT.

This clone has only one observation. The chain combines TRBV9 with TRBJ2-7; TRBD2 aligns across 8 bases. The CDR3 spans 15 residues. In germline, CDR1 is SGDLS, CDR2 YYNGEE. V lost 0 bases, J lost 2 bases, and 4 bases stayed unmatched. In DNA, the CDR3 is TGTGCCAGCAGCGTAGACTCAGCGGGGGCCTACGAGCAGTACTTC. Its protein product is CASSVDSAGAYEQYF.

The chain carries TRBV13 and TRBJ1-4; 7 bases agree with TRBD1. The V gene's germline CDR1 is PRHDT and CDR2 FYEKMQ (reference sequence). The trim removed 5 bases at V and 5 bases at J, leaving 8 bases unmatched. CDR3 length equals 15 residues. The CDR3 DNA sequence: TGTGCCAGCAGCCGTACTCGACAGGGAAATGAAAAACTGTTTTTT. Translation: CASSRTRQGNEKLFF.

The genes are TRBV30 and TRBJ1-6; D uncertain. Germline values: CDR1 GTSNPN, CDR2 SVGIG (reference sequence). The CDR3 consists of 13 residues. Trimming cost V 5 bases and J 4 bases, with 9 bases left between them. As DNA, the CDR3 is TGTGCCTGGGACCCGGGGTATAATTCACCCCTCCACTTT. Its protein is CAWDPGYNSPLHF. The entire variable domain, with the rest obtained from reference TRBV30 and TRBJ1-6, is as follows: SQTIHQWPATLVQPVGSPLSLECTVEGTSNPNLYWYRQAAGRGLQLLFYSVGIGQISSEVPQNLSASRPQDRQFILSSKKLLLSDSGFYLCAWDPGYNSPLHFGNGTRLTVT.

The V gene is TRBV2, the J gene TRBJ2-3; 7 bases match TRBD2. Looked up from germline, CDR1 is SNHLY and CDR2 is FYNNEI. J gave up 6 bases and V 7 bases, and 7 bases lay outside the gene matches. There are 13 residues in the CDR3. CDR3 sequence reads: CASTGTIRDTQYF. The CDR3 bases are TGTGCCAGCACCGGGACTATCCGGGATACGCAGTATTTT. Combining the CDR3 with reference TRBV2 and TRBJ2-3 gives the whole variable domain EPEVTQTPSHQVTQMGQEVILRCVPISNHLYFYWYRQILGQKVEFLVSFYNNEISEKSEIFDDQFSVERPDGSNFTLKIRSTKLEDSAMYFCASTGTIRDTQYFGPGTRLTVL.

The chain joins TRBV2 to TRBJ1-2; 11 nucleotides align to TRBD1. The J segment lost 6 bases and the V segment lost 3 bases, leaving 6 bases of the junction unmatched. Germline V gene data show CDR1 as SNHLY and CDR2 as FYNNEI. The CDR3 has 15 residues. As DNA, the CDR3 is TGTGCCAGCAGTGAGGACAGGGGGCAGTTCAATGGCTACACCTTC. This gives the protein CASSEDRGQFNGYTF.

The V call is TRBV7-9, the J call TRBJ1-6, with D uncertain. This CDR3 has 16 residues. Germline lookup yields CDR1 SEHNR and CDR2 FQNEAQ (reference sequence). Trimming cost V 5 bases and J 8 bases, with 19 bases left between them. CDR3 nucleotides: TGTGCCAGCAGCACAACGAAATCGGGAACGGATTCACCCCTCCACTTT. It translates to CASSTTKSGTDSPLHF.

This chain uses TRBV5-1 with TRBJ2-3; 12 bases fit TRBD2. Germline CDR1 SGHRS, CDR2 YFSETQ. The CDR3 runs to 13 residues. V gave up 5 bases and J gave up 8 bases; unmatched junction bases: 3. CDR3 residues: CASRTSGGTTQYF. CDR3 DNA: TGCGCCAGCAGGACTAGCGGGGGAACTACGCAGTATTTT.

This clone was detected only a few times. The rearrangement joins TRBV5-4 to TRBJ2-5, with 8 bases that match TRBD1. This CDR3 comprises 16 residues. The germline V gene encodes CDR1 SGHNT and CDR2 YYREEE (reference sequence). The J segment lost 2 bases and the V segment lost 4 bases, leaving 10 bases of the junction unmatched. The CDR3 region has the DNA TGTGCCAGCAGCATCGGGACAGGAGGGGGGCAAGAGACCCAGTACTTC. Protein sequence: CASSIGTGGGQETQYF.

The rearrangement uses TRBV1 and TRBJ1-6; the DNA was not compared with TRBD1, the D call given in the table. TRBV1 is reported as a pseudogene. This CDR3 comprises 12 residues. The CDR3 DNA reads TGCACCAGCAGCCAACGCAGGGCACCCCTCCACTTT. It is translated as CTSSQRRAPLHF.

The rearrangement joins TRBV11-2 to TRBJ1-3; TRBD1 is a possible D gene (5 bases). Trimming shortened V by 4 bases and J by 0 bases, and 7 bases separated the two germline ends. Germline V gene lookup returns CDR1 SGHAT and CDR2 FQNNGV. This CDR3 is built from 14 residues. The CDR3, as DNA: TGTGCCAGCAGCTCAACAGGCTCTGGAAACACCATATATTTT. Protein product: CASSSTGSGNTIYF.

This sequence joins TRBV6-1 and TRBJ1-5, with 12 bases aligning to TRBD1. V lost 4 bases and J lost 6; bases outside the gene matches: 4. Germline CDR1 is MNHNS and CDR2 is SASEGT. The CDR3 has 15 amino acids. CDR3 nucleotides: TGTGCCAGCAGTGTCGGGACAGGGGGCATTCAGCCCCAGCATTTT. Translating it yields CASSVGTGGIQPQHF.

The chain has TRBV5-1 and TRBJ1-1; no clear D gene. Germline CDR1 SGHRS, CDR2 YFSETQ. This CDR3 region has 15 residues. V lost 3 bases, J lost 1 base, and 13 bases lay in between. The CDR3 nucleotides are TGCGCCAGCAGCTCCCCGGGGTTTAAGAACACTGAAGCTTTCTTT. Protein sequence: CASSSPGFKNTEAFF.

This clone occurred a few times. The V call is TRBV6-5, the J call TRBJ1-1; D gene unclear. In germline, CDR1 is MNHEY, CDR2 SVGAGI. V lost 6 bases and J lost 2, with 10 bases in between. There are 13 residues in the CDR3. The chain's CDR3 is CASRKQPNTEAFF. The CDR3 coding sequence is TGTGCCAGCAGGAAACAGCCTAACACTGAAGCTTTCTTT.